This TCR beta chain derives from a study of Ad26.COV2.S vaccination and SARS-CoV-2 variants. At the level of the study: Ad26.COV2.S given intramuscularly, once or twice 56 days apart.

J was trimmed by 0 bases and V by 2 bases; bases with no gene match: 2. The CDR3 covers 15 residues. Germline lookup yields CDR1 SGHRS and CDR2 YFSETQ. A word on this clone: Additional DNA sequences in this sample encode the identical CDR3.

Treatment defined: 15 to 20 received Ad26.COV2.S at low or high dose, single or two shots; about 5 received placebo; per-sample allocation not given. At day 63 after the first vaccine or placebo injection, samples were drawn. The sample came from a Boston adult aged 18-55 years. Expressing Wuhan-strain SARS-CoV-2 spike, an Ad26 vector served as the vaccine. TCRdb keeps only in-frame clones here, not all; method: immunoSEQ multiplex PCR. The sample shows around 240,000 clones, approximately 88% of them seen only once. The V and J genes are TRBV5-1 and TRBJ1-5, with 7 nucleotides matching TRBD1. The sample consisted of peripheral blood, taken in a trial of Ad26.COV2.S vaccine versus placebo. This clonotype was sampled from a person between 18 and 65 years old who received the Ad26.COV2.S COVID-19 vaccine or a placebo. The CDR3 DNA sequence: TGCGCCAGCAGCTTAACAGGGGATAGCAATCAGCCCCAGCATTTT. As protein: CASSLTGDSNQPQHF.